The sequence of this T cell receptor beta chain was determined in a study of beta chain features in type 1 diabetes. Study as a whole: Similarity in age, gender and cell yields was seen between patients and healthy donors. The study examined about 100 million sorted cells across all samples. Findings and caveats of the study: Significant though moderate, a shortening of TCRB CDR3s appeared in all four CD4+ subsets of Type 1 diabetes patients. Relative to healthy donors, patients appeared to have naive, central memory and Treg TCRB repertoires that were more similar.

Isolated RNA was reverse transcribed in full, so expressed TCRB transcripts were sequenced. Sequencing used immunoSEQ multiplex PCR; TCRdb keeps in-frame clones, though not all of them. This table holds 500,000 to 800,000 clones, roughly an eighth found once. Comments on this clone: What it binds is unknown.

This sequence originates from a man aged 30-40 years with type 1 diabetes. Input material: naive CD4+ T cells from blood.

CDR3 protein: CASSLAPGHNSPLHF. CDR3 nucleotide sequence: TGTGCCAGCAGCTTAGCCCCGGGGCATAATTCACCCCTCCACTTT. The rearrangement joins TRBV7-2 to TRBJ1-6; TRBD1 is a possible D gene (5 bases). V was shortened by 0 bases and J by 5 bases, with 8 bases between the two germline ends. The CDR3 length is 15 residues. Germline V lookup: CDR1 SGHTA, CDR2 FQGNSA.